The 7 T cell receptor beta chains below come from one sample, sequenced in a study of vaccination and CD4 T cells after COVID-19. Researchers used the Oncomine TCR Beta short-read assay to sequence DNA from cultured CD4+ T cells. TCRdb itself ran the PCR reads through MiXCR, one entry per CDR3 protein. Of 7,500 to 8,500 distinct CDR3 sequences listed, around 66% are singletons. Regarding treatment: roughly nine-day PBMC culture with coronavirus spike peptide pools or control peptides (ViraFEST assay). Their antigens are not known. Source: cultured CD4+ T cells from blood, taken after SARS-CoV-2 vaccination. All receptors come from a human donor with COVID-19.

This clonotype was recorded once. The chain employs TRBV10-1 and TRBJ1-6, with D possibly being TRBD1 (6 bases). V lost 0 bases and J lost 5, with 14 bases in between. CDR1 and CDR2 from the germline V gene are WNHNN and SYGVQD (reference sequence). The CDR3 extends over 17 amino acids. CDR3 sequence (DNA): TGCGCCAGCAGTGAGTCAGGACAGAGGGGGAATAATTCACCCCTCCACTTT. Protein sequence: CASSESGQRGNNSPLHF.

Regarding this clonotype: Sequence at one end of the junction differs from germline and may be a read error. The chain has TRBV20-1 and TRBJ1-5; D uncertain. Germline-derived CDR1 and CDR2 are DFQATT and SNEGSKA (reference sequence). This CDR3 is 14 amino acids long. CDR3: CSASAINGNQPRHF. For the CDR3, the DNA is TGCAGTGCTAGCGCCATAAACGGAAATCAGCCCCGGCATTTT.

The chain employs TRBV11-3 and TRBJ2-3, with D possibly being TRBD2 (6 bases). This CDR3 has 13 amino acids. The V gene's germline CDR1 is SGHNT and CDR2 YENEEA. Trimming left V 3 bases short and J 3 bases short, with 7 bases between. CDR3 region: CASSFSGTDTQYF. DNA of the CDR3: TGTGCCAGCAGCTTTAGCGGAACAGATACGCAGTATTTT.

The J gene is TRBJ2-1, the V gene TRBV24-1, with D perhaps TRBD2 (5 bases). This CDR3 comprises 17 residues. V dropped 4 bases and J dropped 6 bases, with 21 bases sitting between them. The germline gives CDR1 KGHDR, CDR2 SFDVKD. The CDR3 DNA is TGTGCCACCAGTGAGCCCCCGAGGGTTCTACGGGGCAATGAGCAGTTCTTC. It is translated as CATSEPPRVLRGNEQFF.

J is TRBJ2-1 and V is TRBV20-1; 12 bases line up with TRBD2. The CDR3 totals 14 residues. Germline values: CDR1 DFQATT, CDR2 SNEGSKA (reference sequence). With V trimmed by 6 bases and J by 12 bases, 12 bases remained unmatched. The CDR3 here is CSALTSGGYIGQFF. CDR3 sequence (DNA): TGCAGTGCCCTTACTAGCGGGGGGTACATCGGGCAGTTCTTC.

The chain employs TRBV20-1 and TRBJ2-5; no clear D gene. CDR1 is DFQATT and CDR2 is SNEGSKA in the germline V gene (reference sequence). The CDR3 is made up of 13 amino acids. V was trimmed by 5 bases and J by 2 bases, leaving 12 bases between them. This chain's CDR3 is CSARVGWQETQYF. For the CDR3, the DNA is TGCAGTGCTCGAGTGGGGTGGCAAGAGACCCAGTACTTC.

V is TRBV20-1 and J is TRBJ2-5, with 7 bases aligning to TRBD2. The CDR3 totals 15 residues. V shed 0 bases, J shed 3 bases, and the junction held 7 bases outside the gene matches. Germline CDR1 DFQATT, CDR2 SNEGSKA (reference sequence). This chain's CDR3 is CSARDYASGKETQYF. DNA for the CDR3: TGCAGTGCTAGAGATTACGCTAGCGGTAAAGAGACCCAGTACTTC.